This T cell receptor (beta chain) comes out of a study of blood T cell repertoires in COVID-19. About the study: COVID-19 samples, acute and convalescent, were from the United States, Italy and Spain.

Cohort 3 donors were reported recovered after two negative PCRs, clearance, or symptom resolution. The authors' processing: Reference gene primer amplification in the assay estimated nucleated cell counts. Clones were sequenced by immunoSEQ multiplex PCR, and TCRdb holds only the in-frame ones, with some missing. The V and J calls and clone size were taken over from that table, and D and trimming were inferred from the DNA. The data show 250,000 or so clones, 70% to 90% seen once. There are a few counts of this clone. Material: PBMCs or T cells enriched from blood (not recorded which). The source of this sequence is a woman aged 45-60 years who had recovered from COVID-19.

CDR3 bases: TGTGCCAGCAGCCTCGGACTAGCGGAAAATCTCTACAATGAGCAGTTCTTC. It specifies CASSLGLAENLYNEQFF. The chain has TRBV4-2 and TRBJ2-1; 10 bases are shared with TRBD2. The germline V gene has CDR1 LGHNA and CDR2 YNFKEQ. The CDR3 spans 17 residues. Trimming at V came to 4 bases and at J to 3 bases, leaving 9 bases not matched to a gene.